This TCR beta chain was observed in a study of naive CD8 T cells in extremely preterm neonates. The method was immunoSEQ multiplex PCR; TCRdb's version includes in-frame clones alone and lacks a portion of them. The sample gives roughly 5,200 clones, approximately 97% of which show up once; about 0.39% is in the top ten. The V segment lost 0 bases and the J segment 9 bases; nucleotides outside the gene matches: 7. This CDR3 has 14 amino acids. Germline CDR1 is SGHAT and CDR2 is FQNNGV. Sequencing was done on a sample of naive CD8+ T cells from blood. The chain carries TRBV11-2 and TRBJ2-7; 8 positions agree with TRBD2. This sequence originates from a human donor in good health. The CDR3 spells CASSLDGLAGLQYF. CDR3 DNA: TGTGCCAGCAGCTTAGATGGGCTAGCGGGCTTGCAGTACTTC.